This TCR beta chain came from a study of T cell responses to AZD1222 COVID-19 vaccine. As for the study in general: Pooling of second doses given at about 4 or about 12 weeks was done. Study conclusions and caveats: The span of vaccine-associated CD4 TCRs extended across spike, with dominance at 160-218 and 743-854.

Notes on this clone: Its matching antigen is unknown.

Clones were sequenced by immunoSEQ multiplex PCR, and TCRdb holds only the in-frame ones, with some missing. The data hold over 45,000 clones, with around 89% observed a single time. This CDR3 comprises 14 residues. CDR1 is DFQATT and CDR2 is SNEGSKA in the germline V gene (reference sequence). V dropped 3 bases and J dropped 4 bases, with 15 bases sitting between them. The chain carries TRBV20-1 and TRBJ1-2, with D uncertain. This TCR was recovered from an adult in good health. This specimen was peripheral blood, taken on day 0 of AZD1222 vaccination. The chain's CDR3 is CSASRRRKGYGYTF. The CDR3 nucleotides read TGCAGTGCTAGTCGGAGGAGAAAGGGCTATGGCTACACCTTC.